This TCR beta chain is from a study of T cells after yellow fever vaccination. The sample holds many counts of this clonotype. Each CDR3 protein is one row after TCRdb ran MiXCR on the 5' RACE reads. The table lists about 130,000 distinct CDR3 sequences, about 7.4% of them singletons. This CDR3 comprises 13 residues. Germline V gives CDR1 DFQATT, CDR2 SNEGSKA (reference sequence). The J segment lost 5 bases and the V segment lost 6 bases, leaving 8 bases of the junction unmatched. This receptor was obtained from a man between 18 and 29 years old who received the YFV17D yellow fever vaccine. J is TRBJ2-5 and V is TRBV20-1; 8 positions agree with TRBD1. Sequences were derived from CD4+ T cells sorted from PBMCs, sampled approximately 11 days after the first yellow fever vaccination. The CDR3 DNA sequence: TGCAGTGCCAGGGGGCGGCTAGCGGAGACCCAGTACTTC. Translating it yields CSARGRLAETQYF.